One and the same sample provided the 28 T cell receptor beta chains below, sequenced in a study of blood T cells in healthy people across ages. Using a J-beta primer mix together with a sample-barcoded 5' primer, a second PCR was run for roughly 7 to 12 cycles. TCRdb called the 5' RACE reads again in MiXCR, with one record for every CDR3 protein. The top ten clones hold about an eighth of a sample with roughly 930,000 distinct CDR3 sequences, around 48% of them seen once. Sequences were obtained from blood. The receptors originated from a man aged 25-45 years in good health.

The V call is TRBV12-3 or TRBV12-4, the J call TRBJ2-7; 11 bases agree with TRBD2. The J segment lost 1 base and the V segment lost 2 bases, leaving 4 bases of the junction unmatched. CDR3 size: 16 residues. CDR3 nucleotide sequence: TGTGCCAGCAGTTTACGCAGACTAGCGGGGTCCTACGAGCAGTACTTC. Translated: CASSLRRLAGSYEQYF.

The chain couples TRBV20-1 to TRBJ1-6; 7 bases fit TRBD1. Germline lookup yields CDR1 DFQATT and CDR2 SNEGSKA (reference sequence). V shed 4 bases and J 5 bases; nucleotides not matched to a gene: 2. This CDR3 has 13 residues. CDR3 sequence reads: CSANRGDNSPLHF. The CDR3 nucleotides read TGCAGTGCTAACAGGGGCGATAATTCACCCCTCCACTTT.

This clonotype appeared a few times. The gene calls are TRBV24-1 and TRBJ2-3; D is possibly TRBD1 or TRBD2 (5 bases each). Germline values: CDR1 KGHDR, CDR2 SFDVKD. The V and J ends lost 5 bases and 0 bases respectively, with 14 bases between them. The CDR3 is 16 amino acids. The CDR3 DNA reads as TGTGCCACCAGTGGTGCCTTCGGGACCAGCACAGATACGCAGTATTTT. Translating gives CATSGAFGTSTDTQYF.

There are many counts of this clonotype. This chain uses TRBV29-1 with TRBJ2-1; the match to TRBD1 covers 9 bases. Germline-derived CDR1 and CDR2 are SQVTM and ANQGSEA. CDR3 size: 15 residues. With 1 base clipped from V and 6 bases from J, the junction kept 7 bases outside the gene matches. CDR3 in amino acids: CSVEVWTGVVNEQFF. In DNA form, the CDR3 reads TGCAGCGTTGAAGTATGGACAGGGGTGGTCAATGAGCAGTTCTTC.

This clonotype was found a few times. The chain joins TRBV27 to TRBJ2-3, with 8 bases aligning to TRBD2. This CDR3 region has 17 residues. CDR1 and CDR2 (germline): MNHEY, SMNVEV (reference sequence). V trimming: 4 bases; J trimming: 3 bases; junction bases outside the gene matches: 12. The CDR3 protein is CASSSRNIAGRTDTQYF. CDR3 sequence (DNA): TGTGCCAGCAGTTCCAGAAACATAGCGGGAAGGACAGATACGCAGTATTTT.

V gene TRBV12-3 or TRBV12-4 combines with J gene TRBJ1-5; 7 bases map to TRBD1. The CDR3 loop spans 15 amino acids. V dropped 6 bases and J dropped 1; count of bases not matched to a gene: 6. CDR3 sequence: CASRLTGESNQPQHF. The CDR3 DNA reads as TGTGCCAGCAGGCTAACAGGGGAGAGCAATCAGCCCCAGCATTTT.

The rearrangement links TRBV2 to TRBJ2-3; 10 bases match TRBD2. The CDR3 extends over 16 amino acids. The junction had 3 bases not matched to a gene; V was cut back by 1 base and J by 2 bases. In germline, CDR1 is SNHLY, CDR2 FYNNEI. This CDR3 is CASSEGLAGFTDTQYF. The CDR3 DNA sequence: TGTGCCAGCAGTGAAGGACTAGCGGGTTTCACAGATACGCAGTATTTT.

This sequence joins TRBV5-6 and TRBJ1-2; D remains ambiguous. CDR3 length: 16 amino acids. Per germline, CDR1 SGHDT and CDR2 YYEEEE. The V end was cut by 5 bases, the J end by 4 bases, with 21 bases between. This chain's CDR3 is CASSSRLGQRTYGYTF. DNA for the CDR3: TGTGCCAGCAGTTCCCGTTTGGGCCAGAGGACCTATGGCTACACCTTC.

This clonotype has a handful of counts. Its ends do not fully match the called genes, so a read error is possible. The V gene is TRBV6-2 or TRBV6-3, the J gene TRBJ1-2, with D hard to call. Germline values: CDR1 MNHEY, CDR2 SVGEGT. The CDR3 is 17 residues long. CDR3 protein: CASRDLKPADGNFGYTF. The CDR3 coding sequence is TGTGCCAGCAGGGACTTAAAACCCGCAGACGGAAACTTTGGCTACACCTTC.

This clonotype was picked up a small number of times. V is TRBV27 and J is TRBJ1-2, with 8 bases fitting TRBD1. The CDR3 runs 17 residues. CDR1 is MNHEY and CDR2 is SMNVEV in the germline V gene (reference sequence). Trimming at V came to 3 bases and at J to 4 bases, leaving 13 bases not matched to a gene. The CDR3 coding sequence is TGTGCCAGCAGTTTGGGCCTTGGACAGGGTTGGAGCTATGGCTACACCTTC. This encodes CASSLGLGQGWSYGYTF.

This chain connects TRBV28 to TRBJ2-7; 7 bases fit TRBD1. Unmatched junction bases numbered 7, after V lost 8 bases and J lost 3 bases. The CDR3 contains 13 residues. Germline V gene sequence: CDR1 MDHEN, CDR2 SYDVKM. The CDR3 sequence is CASWDRDSYEQYF. In nucleotides, the CDR3 is TGTGCCAGCTGGGATCGGGACAGCTACGAGCAGTACTTC.

The V call is TRBV4-1, the J call TRBJ1-1; possibly TRBD1 for D (6 bases). The CDR3 contains 14 residues. Trimming took off 3 bases at V and 4 bases at J, with 12 bases between the two ends. Per germline, CDR1 MGHRA and CDR2 YSYEKL. CDR3: CASSQAGVATEAFF. In nucleotides, the CDR3 is TGCGCCAGCAGCCAGGCAGGGGTGGCCACTGAAGCTTTCTTT.

The chain employs TRBV6-4 and TRBJ2-1, with unresolved D. This CDR3 comprises 13 residues. CDR1 is MRHNA, CDR2 SNTAGT, per germline. V was trimmed by 2 bases and J by 10 bases, leaving 12 bases between them. The CDR3 DNA is TGTGCCAGCAGTGACGACCCGGCGAAAGAGCAGTTCTTC. Translation gives CASSDDPAKEQFF.

This clonotype was picked up one time. The chain joins TRBV25-1 to TRBJ2-7; D is possibly TRBD2 (6 bases). CDR3 length: 14 residues. V lost 5 bases, J lost 7 bases, and 18 bases lay in between. Germline assignment: CDR1 MGHDK and CDR2 SYGVNS. Here the CDR3 reads CASSFRGTYNEQYF. CDR3 bases: TGTGCCAGCAGTTTCCGGGGGACTTACAATGAGCAGTACTTC.

This clonotype came up a few times. This chain's CDR3 is CASSQGQGFEAFF. DNA of the CDR3: TGCGCCAGCAGCCAGGGACAGGGGTTTGAAGCTTTCTTT. The chain joins TRBV4-1 to TRBJ1-1; 10 bases align to TRBD1. The trim removed 3 bases at V and 7 bases at J, leaving 2 bases unmatched. The CDR3 totals 13 residues. Per germline, CDR1 MGHRA and CDR2 YSYEKL.

This clonotype was seen only a few times. This chain uses TRBV7-3 with TRBJ2-1, with TRBD1 as a possible D gene (6 bases). The CDR3 is made up of 15 amino acids. Germline loops: CDR1 SGHTA, CDR2 FQGTGA. The V end was cut by 4 bases, the J end by 2 bases, with 12 bases between. DNA of the CDR3: TGTGCCAGCAGCTCTACAGGGAATCCCTACAATGAGCAGTTCTTC. This sequence encodes CASSSTGNPYNEQFF.

This clonotype was seen only a few times. This chain connects TRBV7-2 to TRBJ1-2; no clear D. Germline V gene lookup returns CDR1 SGHTA and CDR2 FQGNSA. The V end was cut by 5 bases, the J end by 4 bases, with 14 bases between. The CDR3 runs to 14 residues. CDR3: CASSHLGGSYGYTF. CDR3 DNA sequence: TGTGCCAGCAGCCACTTGGGAGGGAGCTATGGCTACACCTTC.

The V call is TRBV5-1, the J call TRBJ2-1, with D possibly being TRBD2 (6 bases). CDR3 length: 16 residues. CDR1 is SGHRS, CDR2 YFSETQ, per germline. V shed 2 bases and J shed 6 bases, with 18 bases lying between them. CDR3 sequence reads: CASSFAPSEVLNEQFF. The CDR3 nucleotides read TGCGCCAGCAGCTTTGCTCCTAGCGAGGTTCTCAATGAGCAGTTCTTC. The entire variable domain, with the rest obtained from reference TRBV5-1 and TRBJ2-1, is as follows: KAGVTQTPRYLIKTRGQQVTLSCSPISGHRSVSWYQQTPGQGLQFLFEYFSETQRNKGNFPGRFSGRQFSNSRSEMNVSTLELGDSALYLCASSFAPSEVLNEQFFGPGTRLTVL.

This clonotype has only one observation. J is TRBJ1-1 and V is TRBV20-1; D gene unclear. The V gene's germline CDR1 is DFQATT and CDR2 SNEGSKA (reference sequence). V was cut by 2 bases and J by 7 bases, with 20 bases left in between. CDR3 length: 15 residues. The DNA for the CDR3 is TGCAGTGCTAGACCCAGAAGTCCCCTTATGATTGAAGCTTTCTTT. Translated, it gives CSARPRSPLMIEAFF.

This chain joins TRBV20-1 and TRBJ2-5; weak D call: TRBD2 (6 bases). Germline CDR1 DFQATT, CDR2 SNEGSKA (reference sequence). There are 13 residues in the CDR3. V was trimmed by 5 bases and J by 11 bases, leaving 21 bases between them. Here the CDR3 DNA reads TGCAGTGCTTGGGAGTCAGGGAGGAATGAGCAGTACTTC. It encodes CSAWESGRNEQYF.

This chain connects TRBV7-9 to TRBJ1-6, with 9 bases identical to TRBD1. The trim removed 1 base at V and 10 bases at J, leaving 5 bases unmatched. CDR1 is SEHNR and CDR2 is FQNEAQ in the germline V gene (reference sequence). This CDR3 contains 15 residues. DNA of the CDR3: TGTGCCAGCAGCTTAGTTGGCACAGGGGGCTCACCCCTCCACTTT. Amino acids: CASSLVGTGGSPLHF.

Remarks on this clonotype: A far larger clone is a single base away, which makes a read error likely. The chain uses TRBV12-3 or TRBV12-4 and TRBJ2-7; D is possibly TRBD1 (6 bases). This CDR3 spans 12 amino acids. CDR3 DNA: TGTGCCAGCAGTCCCAGGGGCTACGGGCAGTACTTC. It specifies CASSPRGYGQYF.

This clonotype was counted only a few times. The J gene is TRBJ1-4, the V gene TRBV21-1; TRBD1, the table's D call, was not compared with the DNA. TRBV21-1 is classified as a pseudogene. This CDR3 has 15 residues. CDR3 in amino acids: CASSSRTARGEKLFF. The CDR3, as DNA: TGTGCCAGCAGCTCGAGGACAGCCCGGGGAGAAAAACTGTTTTTT.

V and J are TRBV7-2 and TRBJ2-7; TRBD1 agrees at 7 bases. This CDR3 has 15 amino acids. Germline lookup yields CDR1 SGHTA and CDR2 FQGNSA. Losses at the gene ends were 6 bases for V and 1 base for J; bases not matched to a gene: 9. The CDR3, as DNA: TGTGCCAGCAGACTCAGACAGGGAGCATCCTACGAGCAGTACTTC. The encoded protein is CASRLRQGASYEQYF.

The CDR3 protein is CASSPGVVQPQHF. CDR3 nucleotides: TGTGCCAGCTCACCAGGGGTAGTTCAGCCCCAGCATTTT. V is TRBV18 and J is TRBJ1-5, with D uncertain. Germline values: CDR1 KGHSH, CDR2 LQKENI. The CDR3 has 13 residues. Trimming removed 2 bases at V and 6 bases at J, with 8 bases between.

The chain carries TRBV11-1 and TRBJ1-6; no reliable D call. CDR1 and CDR2 from the germline V gene are SGHAT and FQDESV (reference sequence). Trimming took off 5 bases at V and 9 bases at J, with 14 bases between the two ends. This CDR3 has 14 residues. CDR3 region: CASSPDQSGSPLHF. DNA for the CDR3: TGTGCCAGCAGCCCTGACCAGTCAGGTTCACCCCTCCACTTT.

There are a few counts of this clonotype. The V and J genes are TRBV7-9 and TRBJ1-5; D may be TRBD1 (5 bases). The germline CDR1 and CDR2 sequences are SEHNR and FQNEAQ (reference sequence). Trimming cost V 1 base and J 0 bases, with 7 bases left between them. The CDR3 runs 15 residues. The CDR3 reads CASSLGDSSNQPQHF. In DNA form, the CDR3 reads TGTGCCAGCAGCTTAGGCGACAGTAGCAATCAGCCCCAGCATTTT.

The V call is TRBV28, the J call TRBJ1-2; 7 bases map to TRBD1. Germline V lookup: CDR1 MDHEN, CDR2 SYDVKM. The CDR3 runs to 14 residues. V lost 2 bases, J lost 8 bases, and 8 bases stayed unmatched. The CDR3 bases are TGTGCCAGCAGTTTAGAAGCAGGGGGTTGGGGCTACACCTTC. The encoded protein is CASSLEAGGWGYTF.